Listed below are T cell receptor beta chains from one sample, sequenced in a study of OX40 agonist ivuxolimab in advanced cancers. Produced via immunoSEQ multiplex PCR; TCRdb's table is partial and in-frame only. Among about 66,000 clones listed, around 87% were seen once. The material was CD4+ or CD8+ T cells sorted from blood, obtained in a trial of the OX40 agonist ivuxolimab. These TCRs come from an adult with an advanced solid tumor such as melanoma, head and neck, liver or kidney cancer. Both conserved end residues are part of each CDR3. The D gene is left open where the match is weak. The listing skips clone size in some rows; elsewhere it reads once, few, many or a size class.

cdr3_aa	cdr3_nt	j_call	clone_size	d_call	v_call
CASSPPGFYNEQFF	TGTGCCAGCAGCCCGCCAGGGTTCTACAATGAGCAGTTCTTC	TRBJ2-1	-	-	TRBV7-3
CASSFFRVSGELFF	TGTGCCAGCAGTTTTTTCAGGGTATCCGGGGAGCTGTTTTTT	TRBJ2-2	-	-	TRBV6-5
CAWKAYNEQFF	TGTGCCTGGAAAGCTTACAATGAGCAGTTCTTC	TRBJ2-1	-	-	TRBV30
CASSEVQDSYGYTF	TGTGCCAGCAGTGAAGTACAGGATAGCTATGGCTACACCTTC	TRBJ1-2	few	-	TRBV2
CASIPGSLNTEAFF	TGTGCCAGCATCCCGGGCAGCTTGAACACTGAAGCTTTCTTT	TRBJ1-1	-	-	TRBV6-1
CASSHPGVAQYF	TGTGCCAGCAGCCACCCTGGGGTAGCGCAGTATTTT	TRBJ2-3	-	-	TRBV4-2
CASSIATRGVNNEQFF	TGTGCCAGTAGTATAGCAACCCGGGGCGTAAACAATGAGCAGTTCTTC	TRBJ2-1	-	-	TRBV19
CASSFYIWETQYF	TGTGCCAGCAGCTTTTATATATGGGAGACCCAGTACTTC	TRBJ2-5	few	-	TRBV7-7
CASSLDGGELFF	TGTGCCAGCAGCTTAGACGGCGGGGAGCTGTTTTTT	TRBJ2-2	-	-	TRBV7-3
CASSLGAGNTEAFF	TGTGCCAGCAGCTTGGGGGCGGGGAACACTGAAGCTTTCTTT	TRBJ1-1	-	-	TRBV5-6
CASRGTGDKTQYF	TGTGCCAGCAGGGGGACAGGGGATAAGACCCAGTACTTC	TRBJ2-5	-	TRBD1	TRBV28
CASSLWGLAENEQFF	TGTGCCAGCAGCTTATGGGGACTAGCGGAAAATGAGCAGTTCTTC	TRBJ2-1	-	TRBD2	TRBV7-9
CASSVPQGLTNTGELFF	TGTGCCAGCAGCGTACCGCAGGGGCTAACGAACACCGGGGAGCTGTTTTTT	TRBJ2-2	-	-	TRBV9
CASKRAGFGNTEAFF	TGTGCCAGTAAACGAGCGGGGTTCGGGAACACTGAAGCTTTCTTT	TRBJ1-1	-	-	TRBV19
CATSRDGGLLTEAFF	TGTGCCACCAGCAGAGACGGGGGGCTACTGACTGAAGCTTTCTTT	TRBJ1-1	-	-	TRBV15
CASSSGRGAYEQYF	TGTGCCAGCAGTTCTGGGCGAGGGGCCTACGAGCAGTACTTC	TRBJ2-7	-	-	TRBV27
CASRDGGAGTDTQYF	TGTGCCAGCAGAGACGGGGGGGCAGGGACAGATACGCAGTATTTT	TRBJ2-3	once	TRBD2	TRBV7-6
CASGQDSRTGGGEQYF	TGCGCCAGCGGCCAAGATAGTCGAACAGGGGGCGGAGAGCAGTACTTC	TRBJ2-7	once	TRBD1	TRBV4-1
CASSIGTSNYNEQFF	TGTGCCAGCAGTATCGGGACTAGTAATTACAATGAGCAGTTCTTC	TRBJ2-1	-	TRBD2	TRBV6-4
CASSQPFPPYEQYF	TGTGCCAGCAGTCAGCCCTTCCCCCCCTACGAGCAGTACTTC	TRBJ2-7	-	-	TRBV28
CASSATGVQPQHF	TGTGCCAGCAGCGCGACAGGGGTTCAGCCCCAGCATTTT	TRBJ1-5	-	TRBD1	TRBV7-9
CASSTDAGGNTEAFF	TGTGCCAGCAGCACGGACGCCGGGGGGAACACTGAAGCTTTCTTT	TRBJ1-1	once	-	TRBV7-6
CASSIAGRTNEKLFF	TGTGCCAGTAGTATAGCCGGGAGGACTAATGAAAAACTGTTTTTT	TRBJ1-4	-	-	TRBV19
CASSPTRGNSPLHF	TGTGCCAGCAGCCCCACACGGGGTAATTCACCCCTCCACTTT	TRBJ1-6	few	-	TRBV7-8
CASSVDLRGASDEQFF	TGTGCCAGCAGCGTAGACTTGCGGGGGGCTTCGGATGAGCAGTTCTTC	TRBJ2-1	-	TRBD2	TRBV9
CASSVALRDRGFRGYTF	TGTGCCAGCAGCGTAGCTCTCCGGGACAGGGGCTTTCGAGGCTACACCTTC	TRBJ1-2	few	TRBD1	TRBV9
CASSLDRGHNYEQYF	TGTGCCAGCAGTTTAGACAGGGGTCACAACTACGAGCAGTACTTC	TRBJ2-7	-	TRBD1	TRBV27
CASSSLGQLNTEAFF	TGTGCCAGCAGCTCCCTGGGACAGCTGAACACTGAAGCTTTCTTT	TRBJ1-1	-	TRBD1	TRBV7-3
CASRWGLASTGELFF	TGTGCCAGTCGGTGGGGACTAGCAAGCACCGGGGAGCTGTTTTTT	TRBJ2-2	-	TRBD2	TRBV19
CASSYSGGGSGYTF	TGTGCCAGCAGTTACTCTGGGGGAGGGAGTGGCTACACCTTC	TRBJ1-2	few	-	TRBV6-5
CASSDLTPGNQPQHF	TGTGCCAGCAGTGACCTGACACCCGGCAATCAGCCCCAGCATTTT	TRBJ1-5	-	-	TRBV6-1
CASSTTSYEQYF	TGTGCCAGCAGCACCACTAGTTACGAGCAGTACTTC	TRBJ2-7	-	-	TRBV7-9
CANSRGNYGYTF	TGTGCCAACTCCAGGGGAAACTATGGCTACACCTTC	TRBJ1-2	-	-	TRBV5-6
CSVRGGPSERADTQYF	TGCAGCGTTAGGGGGGGCCCCAGTGAAAGGGCGGATACGCAGTATTTT	TRBJ2-3	-	-	TRBV29-1
CSVEDRGPGAFF	TGCAGCGTTGAAGACAGGGGTCCGGGGGCTTTCTTT	TRBJ1-1	-	-	TRBV29-1